The 19 T cell receptor beta chains given below trace back to one sample, sequenced in a study of CD8+CD57+ T cells in acquired aplastic anemia. The template used for profiling TCR beta VDJ and CDR3 was genomic DNA. TCRdb itself ran the reads through MiXCR, one entry per CDR3 protein. The table lists roughly 200,000 distinct CDR3 sequences, about 60% of them singletons, with 40% to 50% in the top ten. Before being chosen for sequencing, patients had shown CD8+CD57+ cell expansion by flow cytometry. The sample consisted of sorted CD4+, CD8+, or CD8+CD57+ T cells (not recorded which) from PBMCs. The receptors were gathered from a human donor with aplastic anemia.

This chain links TRBV24-1 with TRBJ2-2; tentatively, D is TRBD1 (5 bases). This CDR3 is built from 14 residues. V was trimmed by 4 bases and J by 4 bases, leaving 9 bases between them. Germline CDR1 KGHDR, CDR2 SFDVKD. The CDR3 is CATSETGSTGELFF. DNA for the CDR3: TGTGCCACCAGTGAAACAGGATCCACCGGGGAGCTGTTTTTT.

V and J are TRBV20-1 and TRBJ1-5; D unclear. This CDR3 is built from 15 residues. Germline V gene sequence: CDR1 DFQATT, CDR2 SNEGSKA (reference sequence). Trimming shortened V by 5 bases and J by 0 bases, and 14 bases separated the two germline ends. For the CDR3, the DNA is TGCAGTGCTCAACCACTCCAGGCTAGCAATCAGCCCCAGCATTTT. Translating it yields CSAQPLQASNQPQHF.

The J gene is TRBJ2-7, the V gene TRBV7-9, with D possibly matching TRBD2 (6 bases). Germline V lookup: CDR1 SEHNR, CDR2 FQNEAQ (reference sequence). V was cut by 6 bases and J by 0 bases, with 12 bases left in between. The CDR3 has 14 residues. The CDR3 coding sequence is TGTGCCAGCAGAGTAGCGGAAAGCTCCTACGAGCAGTACTTC. Translation gives CASRVAESSYEQYF.

The chain combines TRBV20-1 with TRBJ2-5; tentatively, D is TRBD2 (5 bases). The V gene's germline CDR1 is DFQATT and CDR2 SNEGSKA (reference sequence). The CDR3 contains 15 residues. The ends were cut back, 0 bases at V and 0 bases at J, with 11 bases in the middle. CDR3 sequence reads: CSARDGRANQETQYF. The CDR3 region has the DNA TGCAGTGCTAGAGATGGGCGGGCGAACCAAGAGACCCAGTACTTC.

The genes are TRBV7-9 and TRBJ1-1; 11 bases fit TRBD1. The CDR3 is 18 amino acids. Germline trimming cut 5 bases from V and 11 bases from J; bases unmatched to any gene: 22. The germline V gene encodes CDR1 SEHNR and CDR2 FQNEAQ (reference sequence). CDR3: CASSPGGCGQGASPWAFF. Here the CDR3 DNA reads TGTGCCAGCAGCCCAGGGGGATGTGGACAGGGGGCTTCACCGTGGGCTTTCTTT.

This clonotype has at least ten counts. This chain joins TRBV20-1 and TRBJ2-7; TRBD1 is a possible D gene (6 bases). This CDR3 is built from 18 residues. Looked up from germline, CDR1 is DFQATT and CDR2 is SNEGSKA (reference sequence). Trimming took 1 base from V and 1 from J, leaving 23 bases between them. CDR3 bases: TGCAGTGCTAGAGCACCAGGGGCCTCCCAGAGTTGGTCCTACGAGCAGTACTTC. Its protein is CSARAPGASQSWSYEQYF.

This clonotype was counted a single time. J is TRBJ2-7 and V is TRBV4-1, with 11 bases matching TRBD2. The germline CDR1 and CDR2 sequences are MGHRA and YSYEKL. The CDR3 is 17 amino acids. The ends lost 0 bases at V and 7 bases at J; junction bases unmatched: 11. The CDR3 bases are TGCGCCAGCAGCCAAGATACCCTTAGCGGGGGGGCCCATGAGCAGTACTTC. Translation: CASSQDTLSGGAHEQYF.

V is TRBV20-1 and J is TRBJ1-1; no firm D call. The germline CDR1 and CDR2 sequences are DFQATT and SNEGSKA (reference sequence). The length of the CDR3 is 13 residues. V lost 0 bases to trimming and J lost 7 bases, with 12 bases between them. This CDR3 reads CSARDLDGLEAFF. In DNA, the CDR3 is TGCAGTGCTAGAGATCTCGACGGACTTGAAGCTTTCTTT.

This clonotype has more than one count but fewer than ten. V and J are TRBV7-8 and TRBJ1-2; the D gene is possibly TRBD1 (5 bases). The CDR3 sequence is 15 residues long. CDR1 is SGHVS, CDR2 FQNEAQ, per germline. The germline V and J ends were trimmed by 0 bases and 6 bases, with 14 bases remaining between them. The CDR3 spells CASSLARGAMDGYTF. The DNA for the CDR3 is TGTGCCAGCAGCTTAGCAAGAGGGGCTATGGATGGCTACACCTTC.

This clonotype was picked up a small number of times. The V call is TRBV7-9, the J call TRBJ1-5, with TRBD1 matching over 7 bases. This CDR3 spans 15 amino acids. Germline trimming cut 4 bases from V and 2 bases from J; bases unmatched to any gene: 5. From germline, CDR1 is SEHNR and CDR2 FQNEAQ (reference sequence). CDR3 coding DNA: TGTGCCAGCAGCTCGAGGGGGCAGGGCAATCAGCCCCAGCATTTT. Protein product: CASSSRGQGNQPQHF.

The chain employs TRBV20-1 and TRBJ2-1, with D unclear. The germline gives CDR1 DFQATT, CDR2 SNEGSKA (reference sequence). The length of the CDR3 is 15 residues. V lost 4 bases and J 4 bases, leaving 17 bases between the germline ends. CDR3 sequence (DNA): TGCAGTGCTACGGACCCGGCGATGGATTACAATGAGCAGTTCTTC. Protein sequence: CSATDPAMDYNEQFF.

The chain combines TRBV24-1 with TRBJ1-2, with unresolved D. The CDR3 is made up of 14 amino acids. Trimming removed 3 bases from V and 4 bases from J, with 11 bases in between. Germline loops: CDR1 KGHDR, CDR2 SFDVKD. The DNA for the CDR3 is TGTGCCACCAGTGATCCAAGGGCATTCTATGGCTACACCTTC. It encodes CATSDPRAFYGYTF.

This chain connects TRBV7-3 to TRBJ2-7; 7 bases line up with TRBD2. This CDR3 is built from 15 residues. Germline CDR1 SGHTA, CDR2 FQGTGA. Unmatched junction bases numbered 11, after V lost 2 bases and J lost 7 bases. CDR3 nucleotides: TGTGCCAGCAGCTTAGTTGGTAGCGGGTCTGAGGAGCAGTACTTC. Amino acid sequence: CASSLVGSGSEEQYF.

This clonotype was seen many times. The V call is TRBV20-1, the J call TRBJ2-1; the D is unclear. Germline V CDR1 and CDR2: DFQATT, SNEGSKA (reference sequence). V was pared by 0 bases and J by 2 bases, with 5 bases between. This CDR3 has 13 amino acids. Written as DNA, the CDR3 is TGCAGTGCTAGAGAGATACCCTACAATGAGCAGTTCTTC. It codes for CSAREIPYNEQFF.

The chain employs TRBV15 and TRBJ1-5; no reliable D call. Germline V gene sequence: CDR1 LNHNV, CDR2 YYDKDF (reference sequence). The CDR3 consists of 15 residues. Between the trimmed V and J ends, which lost 1 base and 0 bases, there was a span of 7 bases. CDR3 nucleotide sequence: TGTGCCACCAGCAGAGGAAAGCATAGCAATCAGCCCCAGCATTTT. This codes for CATSRGKHSNQPQHF.

In its sample, this clonotype was seen a few times. The V call is TRBV7-2, the J call TRBJ2-3, with D perhaps TRBD2 (6 bases). Between the trimmed V and J ends, which lost 1 base and 4 bases, there was a span of 12 bases. CDR1 SGHTA and CDR2 FQGNSA come from the germline V gene. The CDR3 is 15 residues long. CDR3 in amino acids: CASSLVAGRADTQYF. In DNA, the CDR3 is TGTGCCAGCAGCTTAGTGGCGGGAAGGGCAGATACGCAGTATTTT.

In this sample, this clonotype turned up many times. The rearrangement joins TRBV20-1 to TRBJ1-6; TRBD1 matches 10 bases. Germline V lookup: CDR1 DFQATT, CDR2 SNEGSKA (reference sequence). This CDR3 spans 14 amino acids. V was pared by 5 bases and J by 5 bases, with 3 bases of the junction left unmatched. CDR3 nucleotides: TGCAGTGCTCCGGGGACAGGGGATAATTCACCCCTCCACTTT. Its translation is CSAPGTGDNSPLHF.

This chain uses TRBV10-1 with TRBJ1-2; D gene ambiguous. Trimming removed 6 bases from V and 8 bases from J, with 13 bases in between. This CDR3 has 12 amino acids. Germline assignment: CDR1 WNHNN and CDR2 SYGVQD (reference sequence). CDR3: CASRPGERGYTF. CDR3 DNA sequence: TGCGCCAGCAGGCCCGGAGAGCGCGGCTACACCTTC.

This rearrangement joins TRBV7-6 to TRBJ2-5; 7 nucleotides agree with TRBD1. Germline lookup yields CDR1 SGHVS and CDR2 FNYEAQ. Trimming took 6 bases from V and 6 from J; bases not matched to a gene: 13. The CDR3 has 15 amino acids. This chain's CDR3 is CASRSRWDRGQTQYF. In nucleotides, the CDR3 is TGTGCCAGCAGGTCCCGTTGGGACAGAGGACAGACCCAGTACTTC.